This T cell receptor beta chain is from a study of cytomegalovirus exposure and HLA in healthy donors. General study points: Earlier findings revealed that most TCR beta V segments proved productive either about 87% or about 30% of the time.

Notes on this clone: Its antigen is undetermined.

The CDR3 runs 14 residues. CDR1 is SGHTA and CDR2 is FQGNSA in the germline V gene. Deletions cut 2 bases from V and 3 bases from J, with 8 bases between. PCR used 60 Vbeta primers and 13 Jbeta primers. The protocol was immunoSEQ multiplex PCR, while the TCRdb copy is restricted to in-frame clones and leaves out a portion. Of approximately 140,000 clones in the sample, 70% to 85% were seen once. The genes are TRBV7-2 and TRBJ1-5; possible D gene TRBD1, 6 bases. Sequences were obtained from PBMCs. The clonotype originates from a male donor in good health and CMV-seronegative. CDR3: CASSLRDTNQPQHF. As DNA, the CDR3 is TGTGCCAGCAGCTTACGGGACACCAATCAGCCCCAGCATTTT.